These 21 T cell receptor beta chains were sequenced from one sample in a study of molecular identifiers for immune sequencing clone quantification. Each CDR3 protein gets one entry after TCRdb re-called the PCR reads with MiXCR. The table shows 550,000 to 750,000 distinct CDR3 sequences, with nearly 20% occurring only once. Sequenced input: naive CD8+ T cells from blood, with Jurkat cell RNA spiked in. As to subset: FACS-sorted CD8+CD4-CCR7+CD45RA+ naive T cells. Receptors were obtained from a human donor in good health. Some libraries in this study had Jurkat cell RNA spiked in.

In the case of this clonotype: One base away lies a much larger clone, so this may be a sequencing read error. The chain recombines TRBV5-1 with TRBJ2-5; D remains ambiguous. CDR3 length equals 12 residues. Per germline, CDR1 SGHRS and CDR2 YFSETQ. CDR3 residues: CACSLARETQYF. CDR3 coding DNA: TGCGCCTGCAGCTTGGCTAGAGAGACCCAGTACTTC.

This clonotype has at least ten counts. The CDR3 DNA follows: TGTGCCAGCAGTCCCCCGGCTAGCGGCCAAGAGACCCAGTACTTC. Translating it yields CASSPPASGQETQYF. The chain carries TRBV28 and TRBJ2-5, with TRBD2 identical over 7 bases. Germline trimming cut 5 bases from V and 1 base from J; bases unmatched to any gene: 7. The germline V gene encodes CDR1 MDHEN and CDR2 SYDVKM. This CDR3 has 15 amino acids. Together with reference TRBV28 and TRBJ2-5, the CDR3 gives the full variable domain: DVKVTQSSRYLVKRTGEKVFLECVQDMDHENMFWYRQDPGLGLRLIYFSYDVKMKEKGDIPEGYSVSREKKERFSLILESASTNQTSMYLCASSPPASGQETQYFGPGTRLLVL.

Many counts were recorded for this clonotype. This sequence joins TRBV5-6 and TRBJ1-2; TRBD1 is a possible D gene (5 bases). The CDR3 is 15 residues long. The germline gives CDR1 SGHDT, CDR2 YYEEEE. V was shortened by 0 bases and J by 6 bases, with 15 bases between the two germline ends. The CDR3 loop reads CASSLDGAGTHGYTF. In DNA, the CDR3 is TGTGCCAGCAGCTTGGATGGGGCCGGGACCCATGGCTACACCTTC.

A remark on this clonotype: The junction shows a germline mismatch at one end, possibly a read error. The genes are TRBV7-9 and TRBJ2-1; perhaps TRBD1 as D (6 bases). Germline CDR1 is SEHNR and CDR2 is FQNEAQ (reference sequence). This CDR3 has 16 residues. This CDR3 is CASSLTGTNIYNEQSF. The CDR3 DNA is TGTGCCAGCAGCTTGACCGGGACAAACATCTACAATGAGCAGTCCTTC. Complete variable domain (other parts from reference TRBV7-9 and TRBJ2-1): DTGVSQNPRHKITKRGQNVTFRCDPISEHNRLYWYRQTLGQGPEFLTYFQNEAQLEKSRLLSDRFSAERPKGSFSTLEIQRTEQGDSAMYLCASSLTGTNIYNEQSFGPGTRLTVL.

In its sample, this clonotype was seen many times. The V gene is TRBV4-3, the J gene TRBJ2-7; tentative D call: TRBD2 (5 bases). Germline loops: CDR1 LGHNA, CDR2 YSLEER. This CDR3 spans 13 amino acids. Deletions cut 5 bases from V and 2 bases from J, with 10 bases between. The CDR3 loop is CASSTSPAYEQYF. The CDR3 coding sequence is TGCGCCAGCAGCACTAGTCCCGCCTACGAGCAGTACTTC.

This clonotype was found a few times. V gene TRBV6-2 or TRBV6-3 combines with J gene TRBJ2-7; a possible D gene is TRBD2 (7 bases). This CDR3 spans 15 amino acids. Germline lookup yields CDR1 MNHEY and CDR2 SVGEGT. V lost 2 bases, J lost 6 bases, and 17 bases lay in between. The CDR3 DNA follows: TGTGCCAGCAGTTACCCACGAGTGGGGGGGCGCGAGCAGTACTTC. As protein: CASSYPRVGGREQYF.

This clonotype was seen ten or more times. The rearrangement uses TRBV20-1 and TRBJ2-7; 7 positions agree with TRBD1. This CDR3 is built from 14 residues. V was clipped by 1 base and J by 4 bases; unmatched bases: 7. CDR1 and CDR2 from the germline V gene are DFQATT and SNEGSKA (reference sequence). CDR3 nucleotide sequence: TGCAGTGCTAGAGCTCTGCAGGGGGAGTACGAGCAGTACTTC. This sequence encodes CSARALQGEYEQYF.

Of note for this clonotype: A read error may produce the germline difference seen at one junction end. The CDR3 DNA reads TGTGCCAGCAGCACGGGACAGGGGGCAAATCAGCCCCGGCATTTT. This translates into CASSTGQGANQPRHF. V is TRBV3-1 and J is TRBJ1-5; 12 bases are a match to TRBD1. CDR1 and CDR2 (germline): LGHDT, YNNKEL (reference sequence). The CDR3 is 15 residues long.

The rearrangement links TRBV2 to TRBJ2-5; 10 bases fit TRBD2. J was trimmed by 0 bases and V by 7 bases; bases with no gene match: 11. CDR1 is SNHLY and CDR2 is FYNNEI in the germline V gene. The CDR3 is 17 amino acids. The CDR3 loop reads CASKQNGLAEYQETQYF. The CDR3 DNA reads TGTGCCAGCAAACAGAACGGACTAGCGGAGTACCAAGAGACCCAGTACTTC.

This clonotype was picked up many times. The chain has TRBV12-3 or TRBV12-4 and TRBJ1-1, with D perhaps TRBD1 (6 bases). CDR3 length: 14 residues. The V end lost 3 bases, the J end lost 5 bases, and 13 bases lay between the germline ends. This CDR3 reads CASSFSGARTEAFF. In DNA, the CDR3 is TGTGCCAGCAGTTTTTCAGGGGCTCGAACTGAAGCTTTCTTT.

This clonotype showed up many times. The chain is built from TRBV7-2 and TRBJ2-3; 7 positions match TRBD1. The CDR3 contains 16 residues. CDR1 is SGHTA and CDR2 is FQGNSA in the germline V gene. V was pared by 4 bases and J by 2 bases, with 9 bases of the junction left unmatched. CDR3 amino acids: CASSSIGTVITDTQYF. The CDR3 region has the DNA TGTGCCAGCAGCTCCATCGGGACAGTGATCACAGATACGCAGTATTTT.

Turning to this clonotype: An end of the junction does not agree with germline; a read error may underlie this. The genes are TRBV7-6 and TRBJ2-7; D is possibly TRBD1 (6 bases). The length of the CDR3 is 13 residues. Germline CDR1 reads SGHVS; CDR2 reads FNYEAQ. The CDR3 region has the DNA TGTGCCAGCAGCTGGGACACTGTCTCTGAGCAGTGCTTC. Translating gives CASSWDTVSEQCF.

This clonotype has more than one count but fewer than ten. The CDR3 spells CASRPNRGGLSDTQYF. CDR3 DNA: TGTGCCAGCAGGCCTAACAGGGGGGGATTGTCGGATACGCAGTATTTT. The chain uses TRBV5-5 and TRBJ2-3; D is possibly TRBD1 (8 bases). CDR1 is SGHKS and CDR2 is YYEKEE in the germline V gene (reference sequence). This CDR3 comprises 16 residues. V lost 5 bases and J lost 6, with 22 bases in between. Drawing the rest from reference TRBV5-5 and TRBJ2-3, the complete variable domain is DAGVTQSPTHLIKTRGQQVTLRCSPISGHKSVSWYQQVLGQGPQFIFQYYEKEERGRGNFPDRFSARQFPNYSSELNVNALLLGDSALYLCASRPNRGGLSDTQYFGPGTRLTVL.

This clonotype was counted only a few times. J is TRBJ1-1 and V is TRBV11-2, with D unresolved. V lost 1 base to trimming and J lost 0 bases, with 12 bases between them. The germline V gene encodes CDR1 SGHAT and CDR2 FQNNGV. The CDR3 is made up of 16 amino acids. CDR3 sequence: CASSLGAPPMNTEAFF. DNA of the CDR3: TGTGCCAGCAGCTTAGGGGCACCGCCCATGAACACTGAAGCTTTCTTT.

Notes on this clonotype: With a much larger clone just one base away, this may be a read error. This chain links TRBV11-2 with TRBJ2-1; D gene unclear. V lost 0 bases, J lost 11 bases, and 5 bases lay in between. The germline gives CDR1 SGHAT, CDR2 FQNNGV. CDR3 size: 11 residues. CDR3 nucleotides: TGTGCCAGCAGCTTAGATGGGAAGCAGTTCTTC. Encoded protein: CASSLDGKQFF.

The chain is built from TRBV19 and TRBJ1-1; TRBD1 aligns across 9 bases. Germline V gives CDR1 LNHDA, CDR2 SQIVND (reference sequence). This CDR3 has 17 residues. V shed 5 bases and J 2 bases; nucleotides not matched to a gene: 12. CDR3 DNA sequence: TGTGCCAGTAGTCTTACAGGGGGCTTACCCGTAAACACTGAAGCTTTCTTT. Amino acid sequence: CASSLTGGLPVNTEAFF.

The CDR3 nucleotides read TGTGCCAGCAGCGGGATGGGCAGGATTGAATGGAACACTGAAGCTTTCTTT. It encodes CASSGMGRIEWNTEAFF. The V gene is TRBV7-9, the J gene TRBJ1-1; no clear D. This CDR3 is built from 17 residues. Trimming left V 5 bases short and J 1 base short, with 20 bases between. Germline V gives CDR1 SEHNR, CDR2 FQNEAQ (reference sequence).

As for this clonotype: Just one base apart from a much larger clone, this may be a read error. This rearrangement joins TRBV20-1 to TRBJ2-2; 7 nucleotides match TRBD1. Germline values: CDR1 DFQATT, CDR2 SNEGSKA (reference sequence). The CDR3 runs to 14 residues. Written as DNA, the CDR3 is TGCAGTGCTTCCGGGACAGCGAACACCAGGGAGCTGTTTTTT. It is translated as CSASGTANTRELFF.

Many counts were recorded for this clonotype. The chain recombines TRBV9 with TRBJ2-7, with no clear D. Trimming took off 3 bases at V and 7 bases at J, with 20 bases between the two ends. This CDR3 has 15 residues. Germline lookup yields CDR1 SGDLS and CDR2 YYNGEE. The CDR3 DNA is TGTGCCAGCAGCGGATCCGGAGACCCCTTGGGGGAGCAGTACTTC. Amino acid sequence: CASSGSGDPLGEQYF.

The table lists this clonotype with a few counts. V and J are TRBV4-3 and TRBJ2-7; D remains ambiguous. Looked up from germline, CDR1 is LGHNA and CDR2 is YSLEER. V shed 1 base and J shed 3 bases, with 10 bases lying between them. The CDR3 has 14 residues. The CDR3 DNA follows: TGCGCCAGCAGCCAAGGGCCAGGTGGCTACGAGCAGTACTTC. This translates into CASSQGPGGYEQYF.

Worth noting for this clonotype: A clone one base away is much larger, so this may be a read error. The final CDR3 position lacks the conserved phenylalanine or tryptophan, pointing to a likely read error. In DNA form, the CDR3 reads TGTGCCAGCAGTTCTATAAGGACAGGGACCACCTACGAGCAGTACCTC. Amino acid sequence: CASSSIRTGTTYEQYL. The V gene is TRBV28, the J gene TRBJ2-7; 8 positions agree with TRBD1. This CDR3 contains 16 residues. Germline V CDR1 and CDR2: MDHEN, SYDVKM. Trimming removed 4 bases from V and 2 bases from J; junction bases left unmatched: 10.